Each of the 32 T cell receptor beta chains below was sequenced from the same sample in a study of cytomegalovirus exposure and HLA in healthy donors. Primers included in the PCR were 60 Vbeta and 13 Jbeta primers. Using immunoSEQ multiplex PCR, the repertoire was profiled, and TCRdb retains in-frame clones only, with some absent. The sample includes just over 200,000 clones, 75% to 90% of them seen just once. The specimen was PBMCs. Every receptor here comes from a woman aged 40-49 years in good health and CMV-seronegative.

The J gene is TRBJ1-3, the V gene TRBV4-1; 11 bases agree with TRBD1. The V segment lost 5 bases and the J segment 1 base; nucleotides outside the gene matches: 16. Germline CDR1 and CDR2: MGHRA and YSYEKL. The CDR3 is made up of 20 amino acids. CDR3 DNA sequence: TGCGCCAGCAGCTTAAACTCCGGGACAGGGGGGTTAAAGTCTGGAAACACCATATATTTT. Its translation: CASSLNSGTGGLKSGNTIYF.

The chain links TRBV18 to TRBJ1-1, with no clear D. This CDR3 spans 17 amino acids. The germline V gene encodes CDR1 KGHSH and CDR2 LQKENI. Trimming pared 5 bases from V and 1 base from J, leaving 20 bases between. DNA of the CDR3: TGTGCCAGCTCATCAGTCCCGGGATCGGTGCGGAACACTGAAGCTTTCTTT. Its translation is CASSSVPGSVRNTEAFF.

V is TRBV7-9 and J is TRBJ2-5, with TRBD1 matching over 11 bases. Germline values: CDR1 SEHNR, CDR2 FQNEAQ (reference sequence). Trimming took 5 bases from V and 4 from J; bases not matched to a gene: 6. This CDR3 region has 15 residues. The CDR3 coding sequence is TGTGCCAGCAGCCCGGGACAGGGGGTGAGAGAGACCCAGTACTTC. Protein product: CASSPGQGVRETQYF. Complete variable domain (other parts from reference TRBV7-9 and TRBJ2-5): DTGVSQNPRHKITKRGQNVTFRCDPISEHNRLYWYRQTLGQGPEFLTYFQNEAQLEKSRLLSDRFSAERPKGSFSTLEIQRTEQGDSAMYLCASSPGQGVRETQYFGPGTRLLVL.

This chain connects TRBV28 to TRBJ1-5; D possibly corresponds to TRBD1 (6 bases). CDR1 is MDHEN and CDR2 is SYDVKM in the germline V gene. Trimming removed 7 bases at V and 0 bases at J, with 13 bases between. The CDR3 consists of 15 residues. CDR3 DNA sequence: TGTGCCAGCAAGTGGGAGGGACATAGCAATCAGCCCCAGCATTTT. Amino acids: CASKWEGHSNQPQHF.

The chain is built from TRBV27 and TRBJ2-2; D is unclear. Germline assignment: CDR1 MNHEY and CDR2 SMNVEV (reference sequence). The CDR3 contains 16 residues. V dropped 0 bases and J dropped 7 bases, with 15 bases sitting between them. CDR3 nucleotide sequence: TGTGCCAGCAGTTTATCGTTGCGGCGAATGGTCGGGGAGCTGTTTTTT. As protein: CASSLSLRRMVGELFF.

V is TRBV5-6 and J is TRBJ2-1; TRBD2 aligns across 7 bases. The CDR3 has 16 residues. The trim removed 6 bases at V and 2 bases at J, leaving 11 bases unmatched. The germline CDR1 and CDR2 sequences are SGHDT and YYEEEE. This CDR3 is CASTRSGSGTYNEQFF. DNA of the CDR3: TGTGCCAGCACAAGGTCGGGGAGCGGGACCTACAATGAGCAGTTCTTC.

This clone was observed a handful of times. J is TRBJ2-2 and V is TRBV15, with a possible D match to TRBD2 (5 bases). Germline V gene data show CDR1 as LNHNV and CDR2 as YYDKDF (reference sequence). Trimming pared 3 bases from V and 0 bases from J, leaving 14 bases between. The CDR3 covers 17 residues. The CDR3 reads CATSRGAFTANTGELFF. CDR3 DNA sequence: TGTGCCACCAGCAGGGGAGCCTTCACAGCGAACACCGGGGAGCTGTTTTTT.

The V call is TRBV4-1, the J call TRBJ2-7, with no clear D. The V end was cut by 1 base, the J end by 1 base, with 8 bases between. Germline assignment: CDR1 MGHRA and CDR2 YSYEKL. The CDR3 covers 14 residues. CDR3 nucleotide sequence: TGCGCCAGCAGCCAAGCTTCAGGTTCCTACGAGCAGTACTTC. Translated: CASSQASGSYEQYF.

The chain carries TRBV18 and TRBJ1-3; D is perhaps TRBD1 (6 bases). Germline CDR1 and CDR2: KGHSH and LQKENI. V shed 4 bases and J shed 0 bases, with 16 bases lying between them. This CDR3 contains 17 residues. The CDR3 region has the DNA TGTGCCAGCTCACGACGGCAGGGGCTAAGCTCTGGAAACACCATATATTTT. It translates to CASSRRQGLSSGNTIYF.

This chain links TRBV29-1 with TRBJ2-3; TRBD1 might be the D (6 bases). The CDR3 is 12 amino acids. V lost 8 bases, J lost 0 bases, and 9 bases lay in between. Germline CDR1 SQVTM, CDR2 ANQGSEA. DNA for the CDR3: TGCAGCTTTGGACAGAGCACAGATACGCAGTATTTT. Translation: CSFGQSTDTQYF.

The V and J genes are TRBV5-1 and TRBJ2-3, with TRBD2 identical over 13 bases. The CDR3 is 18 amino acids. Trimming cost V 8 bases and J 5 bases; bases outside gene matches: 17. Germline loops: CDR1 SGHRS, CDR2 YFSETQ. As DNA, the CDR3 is TGCGCCAGTATGAGAAATAGAACTAGCGGGAGGGTGGTAGATACGCAGTATTTT. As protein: CASMRNRTSGRVVDTQYF.

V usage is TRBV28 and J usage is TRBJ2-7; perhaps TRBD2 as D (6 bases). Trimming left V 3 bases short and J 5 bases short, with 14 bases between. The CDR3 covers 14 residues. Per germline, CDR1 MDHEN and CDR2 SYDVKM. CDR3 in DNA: TGTGCCAGCAGTTTCGCTAGCGTATCCCACGAGCAGTACTTC. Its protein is CASSFASVSHEQYF.

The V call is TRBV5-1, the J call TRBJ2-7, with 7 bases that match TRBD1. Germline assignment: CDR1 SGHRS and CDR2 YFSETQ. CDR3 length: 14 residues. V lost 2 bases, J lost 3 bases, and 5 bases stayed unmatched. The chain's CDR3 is CASSFTGASYEQYF. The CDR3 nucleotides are TGCGCCAGCAGCTTTACAGGGGCAAGCTACGAGCAGTACTTC. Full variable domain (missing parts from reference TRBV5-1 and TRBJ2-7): KAGVTQTPRYLIKTRGQQVTLSCSPISGHRSVSWYQQTPGQGLQFLFEYFSETQRNKGNFPGRFSGRQFSNSRSEMNVSTLELGDSALYLCASSFTGASYEQYFGPGTRLTVT.

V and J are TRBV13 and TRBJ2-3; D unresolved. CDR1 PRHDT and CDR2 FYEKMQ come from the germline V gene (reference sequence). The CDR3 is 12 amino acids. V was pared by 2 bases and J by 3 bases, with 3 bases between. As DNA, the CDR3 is TGTGCCAGCAGCTTATATACAGATACGCAGTATTTT. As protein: CASSLYTDTQYF.

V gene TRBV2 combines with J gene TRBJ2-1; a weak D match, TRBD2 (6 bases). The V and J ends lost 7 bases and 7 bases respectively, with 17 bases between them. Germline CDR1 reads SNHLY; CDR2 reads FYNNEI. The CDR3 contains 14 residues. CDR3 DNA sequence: TGTGCCAGCAACCCGGGACTCGTCAGAAATGAGCAGTTCTTC. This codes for CASNPGLVRNEQFF.

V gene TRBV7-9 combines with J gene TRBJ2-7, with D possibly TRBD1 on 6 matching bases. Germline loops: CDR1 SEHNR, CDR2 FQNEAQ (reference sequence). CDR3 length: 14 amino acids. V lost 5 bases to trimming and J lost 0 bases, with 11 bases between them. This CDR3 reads CASSPRDISYEQYF. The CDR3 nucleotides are TGTGCCAGCAGCCCTAGGGACATCTCCTACGAGCAGTACTTC.

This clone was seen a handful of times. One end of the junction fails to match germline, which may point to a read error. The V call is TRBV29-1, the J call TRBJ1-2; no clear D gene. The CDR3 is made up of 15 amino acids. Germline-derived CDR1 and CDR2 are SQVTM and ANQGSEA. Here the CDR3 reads CSYGEVDNSNDGYTF. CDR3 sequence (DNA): TGCAGCTATGGGGAGGTAGACAACTCTAACGATGGCTACACCTTC.

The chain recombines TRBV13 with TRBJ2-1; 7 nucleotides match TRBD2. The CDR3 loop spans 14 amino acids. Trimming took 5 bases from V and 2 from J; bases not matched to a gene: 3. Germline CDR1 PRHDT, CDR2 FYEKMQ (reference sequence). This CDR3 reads CASSHGTTYNEQFF. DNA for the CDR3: TGTGCCAGCAGCCATGGGACTACCTACAATGAGCAGTTCTTC. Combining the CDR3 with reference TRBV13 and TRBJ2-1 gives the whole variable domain AAGVIQSPRHLIKEKRETATLKCYPIPRHDTVYWYQQGPGQDPQFLISFYEKMQSDKGSIPDRFSAQQFSDYHSELNMSSLELGDSALYFCASSHGTTYNEQFFGPGTRLTVL.

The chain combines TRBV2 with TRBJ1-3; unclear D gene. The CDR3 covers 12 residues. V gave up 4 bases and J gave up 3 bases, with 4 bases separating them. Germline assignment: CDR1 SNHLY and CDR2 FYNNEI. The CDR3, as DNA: TGTGCCAGCAGTGTTATTGGAAACACCATATATTTT. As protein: CASSVIGNTIYF. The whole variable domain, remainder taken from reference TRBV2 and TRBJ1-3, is EPEVTQTPSHQVTQMGQEVILRCVPISNHLYFYWYRQILGQKVEFLVSFYNNEISEKSEIFDDQFSVERPDGSNFTLKIRSTKLEDSAMYFCASSVIGNTIYFGEGSWLTVV.

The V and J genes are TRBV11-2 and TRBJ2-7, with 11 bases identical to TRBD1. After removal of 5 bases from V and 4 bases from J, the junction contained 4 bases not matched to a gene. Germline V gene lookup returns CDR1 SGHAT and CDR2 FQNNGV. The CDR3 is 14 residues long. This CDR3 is CASSPGQGVYEQYF. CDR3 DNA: TGTGCCAGCAGCCCGGGACAGGGGGTTTACGAGCAGTACTTC.

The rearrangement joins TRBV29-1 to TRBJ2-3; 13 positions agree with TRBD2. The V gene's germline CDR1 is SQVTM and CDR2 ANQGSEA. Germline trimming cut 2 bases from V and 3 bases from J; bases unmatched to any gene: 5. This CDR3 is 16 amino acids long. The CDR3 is CSVEKPGLAGTDTQYF. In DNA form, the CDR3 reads TGCAGCGTTGAAAAACCGGGACTAGCGGGGACAGATACGCAGTATTTT.

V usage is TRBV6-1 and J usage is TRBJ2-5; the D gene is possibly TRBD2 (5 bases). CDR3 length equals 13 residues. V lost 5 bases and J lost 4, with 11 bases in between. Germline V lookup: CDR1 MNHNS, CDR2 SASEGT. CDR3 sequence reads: CASSTVGAETQYF. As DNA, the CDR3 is TGTGCCAGCAGTACAGTGGGAGCAGAGACCCAGTACTTC.

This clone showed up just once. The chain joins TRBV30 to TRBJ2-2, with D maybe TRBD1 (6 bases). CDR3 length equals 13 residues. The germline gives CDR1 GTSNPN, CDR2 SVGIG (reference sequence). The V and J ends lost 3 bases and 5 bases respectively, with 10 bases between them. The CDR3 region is CAWRFTGTGELFF. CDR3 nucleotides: TGTGCCTGGAGATTTACAGGGACCGGGGAGCTGTTTTTT.

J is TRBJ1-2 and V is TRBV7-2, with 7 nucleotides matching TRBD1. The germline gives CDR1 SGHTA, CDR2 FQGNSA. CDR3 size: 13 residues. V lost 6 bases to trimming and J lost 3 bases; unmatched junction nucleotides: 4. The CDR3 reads CASRRTGDYGYTF. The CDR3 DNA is TGTGCCAGCAGGCGAACAGGGGACTATGGCTACACCTTC.

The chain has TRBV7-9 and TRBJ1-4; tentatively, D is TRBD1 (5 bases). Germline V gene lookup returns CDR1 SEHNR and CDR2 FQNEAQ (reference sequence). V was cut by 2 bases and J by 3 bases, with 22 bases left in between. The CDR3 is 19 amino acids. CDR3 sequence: CASSLWQGHARSSNEKLFF. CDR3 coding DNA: TGTGCCAGCAGCTTATGGCAGGGCCACGCGAGAAGCTCTAATGAAAAACTGTTTTTT. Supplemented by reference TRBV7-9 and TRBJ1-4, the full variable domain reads DTGVSQNPRHKITKRGQNVTFRCDPISEHNRLYWYRQTLGQGPEFLTYFQNEAQLEKSRLLSDRFSAERPKGSFSTLEIQRTEQGDSAMYLCASSLWQGHARSSNEKLFFGSGTQLSVL.

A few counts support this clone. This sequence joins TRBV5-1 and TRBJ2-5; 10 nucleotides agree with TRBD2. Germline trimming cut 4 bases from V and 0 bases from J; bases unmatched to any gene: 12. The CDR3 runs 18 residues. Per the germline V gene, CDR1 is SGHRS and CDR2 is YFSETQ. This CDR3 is CASSLGLAAKSYQETQYF. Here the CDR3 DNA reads TGCGCCAGCAGCCTAGGACTAGCGGCCAAATCATACCAAGAGACCCAGTACTTC.

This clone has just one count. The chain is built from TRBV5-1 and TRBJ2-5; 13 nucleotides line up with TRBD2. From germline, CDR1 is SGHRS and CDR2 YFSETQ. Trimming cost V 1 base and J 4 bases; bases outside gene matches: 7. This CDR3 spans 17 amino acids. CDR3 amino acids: CASSLTSGRAGGETQYF. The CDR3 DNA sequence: TGCGCCAGCAGCTTGACTAGCGGGAGGGCCGGGGGAGAGACCCAGTACTTC.

The CDR3 DNA is TGTGCCAGCAGTTTCTTCGGGACAGGCCACCAAGAGACCCAGTACTTC. Translating gives CASSFFGTGHQETQYF. The V call is TRBV27, the J call TRBJ2-5, with 8 positions matching TRBD1. This CDR3 comprises 16 residues. The ends lost 3 bases at V and 0 bases at J; junction bases unmatched: 6. Germline CDR1 is MNHEY and CDR2 is SMNVEV (reference sequence).

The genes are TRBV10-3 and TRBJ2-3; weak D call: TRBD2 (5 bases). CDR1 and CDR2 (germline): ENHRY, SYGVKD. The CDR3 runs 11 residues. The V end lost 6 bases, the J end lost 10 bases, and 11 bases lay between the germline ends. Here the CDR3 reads CAIREAGPQYF. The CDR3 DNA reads TGTGCCATCAGGGAGGCGGGCCCGCAGTATTTT.

CDR3 amino acids: CASSLTTGLTRAGELFF. The CDR3 DNA is TGTGCCAGCAGCCTGACGACAGGCCTGACGAGGGCCGGGGAGCTGTTTTTT. V gene TRBV28 combines with J gene TRBJ2-2; possibly TRBD1 for D (6 bases). The CDR3 spans 17 residues. V was shortened by 6 bases and J by 6 bases, with 23 bases between the two germline ends. From germline, CDR1 is MDHEN and CDR2 SYDVKM.

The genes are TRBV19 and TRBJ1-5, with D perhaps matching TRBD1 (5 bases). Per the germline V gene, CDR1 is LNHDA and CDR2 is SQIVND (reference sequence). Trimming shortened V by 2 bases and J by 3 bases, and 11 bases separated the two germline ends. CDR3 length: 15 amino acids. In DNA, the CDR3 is TGTGCCAGTAGTATATCGGGGGGGACCAATCAGCCCCAGCATTTT. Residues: CASSISGGTNQPQHF.

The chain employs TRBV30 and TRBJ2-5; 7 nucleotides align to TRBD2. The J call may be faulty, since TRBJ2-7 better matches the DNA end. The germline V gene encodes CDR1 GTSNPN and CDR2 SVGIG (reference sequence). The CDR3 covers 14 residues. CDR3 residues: CAWSGGSFSYEQYF. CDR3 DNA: TGTGCCTGGAGCGGCGGGAGTTTTTCCTACGAGCAGTACTTC.